This TCR beta chain comes out of a study of cytomegalovirus exposure and HLA in healthy donors. The PCR had 60 Vbeta and 13 Jbeta primers. Clones were read by immunoSEQ multiplex PCR, and TCRdb kept only the in-frame ones, dropping some. Of about 90,000 clones listed, roughly four fifths are singletons. There are 13 residues in the CDR3. The V end lost 6 bases, the J end lost 3 bases, and 9 bases lay between the germline ends. From germline, CDR1 is MNHEY and CDR2 SMNVEV (reference sequence). Sequencing was performed on PBMCs. The clonotype originates from a woman in her sixties or seventies in good health and CMV-seropositive. The genes are TRBV27 and TRBJ1-3, with unresolved D. This CDR3 is CASSPRGGNTIYF. The CDR3 coding sequence is TGTGCCAGCAGCCCCCGAGGTGGAAACACCATATATTTT.